This T cell receptor (beta chain) is from a study of cytomegalovirus exposure and HLA in healthy donors. In the PCR, 60 Vbeta and 13 Jbeta primers were used. The assay was immunoSEQ multiplex PCR, and TCRdb's table has in-frame clones only and misses some. Of hundreds of thousands of clones listed, about 75% are singletons. Trimming removed 4 bases from V and 11 bases from J, with 17 bases in between. From germline, CDR1 is PRHDT and CDR2 FYEKMQ (reference sequence). This CDR3 comprises 13 residues. The chain joins TRBV13 to TRBJ1-1, with a tentative D call TRBD1 (5 bases). The specimen was PBMCs. The receptor was derived from a female donor in good health and CMV-seronegative. The CDR3 region is CASSYLTGGVAFF. CDR3 nucleotides: TGTGCCAGCAGCTATCTGACCGGGGGAGTTGCTTTCTTT.